This entry concerns a single TCR beta chain. What it binds is unknown. UMIs accompanied the 5'RACE template switching by which TCR beta cDNA was made. TCRdb re-called the 5' RACE reads; every CDR3 protein appears as one record, without DNA. The sample data list some 450,000 distinct CDR3 sequences. The data belong to a study of T cells expressing NK-cell markers. Study background: The sequencing cohort of eight donors included seven HCMV-seropositive individuals and one seronegative individual. Study-wide results and caveats: Topping the CD3+CD56-NKG2C+ fraction as well were these clonotypes, in a few donors.

Germline CDR1 is MNHEY and CDR2 is SVGEGT. This CDR3 has 13 amino acids. The sequence was collected from a woman aged 18 to 75 in good health. V is TRBV6-2 or TRBV6-3 and J is TRBJ1-6; TCRdb gives TRBD1 as the D gene, but with no DNA this cannot be confirmed. Sequencing used blood T cells: a sorted CD56 or NKG2C T cell subset, CD4+ or CD8+ T cells, or bulk PBMC T cells (not recorded which). CDR3 sequence: CATEGQLNSPLHF.